This paragraph reports one TCR beta chain. The data were produced by immunoSEQ multiplex PCR, yet TCRdb's version contains in-frame clones alone and is incomplete. In the table there are roughly 100,000 clones, 85% of which are singletons. The source of the sample is a study of glioma-infiltrating T cells after dendritic cell vaccination. Only patients with spare fresh-frozen tumor and over two years of follow-up were included. Before vaccination, two weeks after the third vaccination, and at progression, PBMC were collected. The CDR3 runs 12 residues. The sequence was obtained from a human donor with glioblastoma. Source: blood, taken before dendritic cell vaccination. The chain joins TRBV21-1 to TRBJ2-7; TRBD1, the table's D call, was not compared with the DNA. TRBV21-1 is termed a pseudogene. The CDR3, as DNA: TGTGCCAGCAGCAAATTGGCACTTCCAGGGCACTTC. It yields the protein CASSKLALPGHF.